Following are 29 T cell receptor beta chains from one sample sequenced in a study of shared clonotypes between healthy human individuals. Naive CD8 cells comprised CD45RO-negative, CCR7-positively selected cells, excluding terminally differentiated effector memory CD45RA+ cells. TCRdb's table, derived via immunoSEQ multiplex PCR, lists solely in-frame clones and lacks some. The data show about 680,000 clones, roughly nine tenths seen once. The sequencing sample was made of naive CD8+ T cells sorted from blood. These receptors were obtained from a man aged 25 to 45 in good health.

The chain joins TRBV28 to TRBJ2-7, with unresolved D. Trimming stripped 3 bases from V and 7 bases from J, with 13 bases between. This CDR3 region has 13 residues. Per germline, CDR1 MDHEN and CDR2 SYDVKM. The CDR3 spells CASSFSGPWEQYF. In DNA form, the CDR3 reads TGTGCCAGCAGTTTCTCCGGACCCTGGGAGCAGTACTTC. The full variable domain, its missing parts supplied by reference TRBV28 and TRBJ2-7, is DVKVTQSSRYLVKRTGEKVFLECVQDMDHENMFWYRQDPGLGLRLIYFSYDVKMKEKGDIPEGYSVSREKKERFSLILESASTNQTSMYLCASSFSGPWEQYFGPGTRLTVT.

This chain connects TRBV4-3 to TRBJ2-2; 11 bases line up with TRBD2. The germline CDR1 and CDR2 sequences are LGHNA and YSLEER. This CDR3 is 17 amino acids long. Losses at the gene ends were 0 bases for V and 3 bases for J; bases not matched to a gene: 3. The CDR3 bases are TGCGCCAGCAGCCAAGACTCACTAGCGGGAGACACCGGGGAGCTGTTTTTT. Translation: CASSQDSLAGDTGELFF.

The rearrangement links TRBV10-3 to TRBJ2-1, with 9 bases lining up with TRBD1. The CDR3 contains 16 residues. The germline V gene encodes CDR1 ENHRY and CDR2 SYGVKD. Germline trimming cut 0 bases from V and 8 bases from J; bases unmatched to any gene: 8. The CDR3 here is CAISESQQGAPHEQFF. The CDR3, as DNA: TGTGCCATCAGTGAGTCGCAACAGGGGGCGCCCCATGAGCAGTTCTTC.

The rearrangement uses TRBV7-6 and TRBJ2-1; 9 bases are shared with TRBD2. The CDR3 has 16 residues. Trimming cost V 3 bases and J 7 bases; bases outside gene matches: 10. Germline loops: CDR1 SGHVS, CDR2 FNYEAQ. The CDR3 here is CASSFSSGTLGNEQFF. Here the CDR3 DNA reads TGTGCCAGCAGCTTTTCTAGCGGGACCCTCGGTAATGAGCAGTTCTTC.

Here the CDR3 reads CASSLKTQSSYEQYF. The DNA of the CDR3 is TGTGCCAGCAGCTTGAAGACTCAAAGCTCCTACGAGCAGTACTTC. The chain is built from TRBV5-5 and TRBJ2-7; D is ambiguous. Germline CDR1 reads SGHKS; CDR2 reads YYEKEE (reference sequence). V gave up 1 base and J gave up 0 bases, with 11 bases separating them. The CDR3 consists of 15 residues. The entire variable domain, with the rest obtained from reference TRBV5-5 and TRBJ2-7, is as follows: DAGVTQSPTHLIKTRGQQVTLRCSPISGHKSVSWYQQVLGQGPQFIFQYYEKEERGRGNFPDRFSARQFPNYSSELNVNALLLGDSALYLCASSLKTQSSYEQYFGPGTRLTVT.

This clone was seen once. Written as DNA, the CDR3 is TGCGCCAGCAGTCGGACAGAAGCTAGCACAGATACGCAGTATTTT. It specifies CASSRTEASTDTQYF. V and J are TRBV4-1 and TRBJ2-3, with D possibly matching TRBD1 (6 bases). With 6 bases removed from V and 0 bases from J, the gap between germline ends came to 13 bases. The CDR3 is made up of 15 amino acids. CDR1 and CDR2 from the germline V gene are MGHRA and YSYEKL.

In nucleotides, the CDR3 is TGTGCCATCAGTGTAGGGAGCAGTACTGAAGCTTTCTTT. This translates into CAISVGSSTEAFF. The rearrangement links TRBV10-3 to TRBJ1-1, with D uncertain. Trimming removed 4 bases from V and 5 bases from J, with 11 bases in between. The germline gives CDR1 ENHRY, CDR2 SYGVKD. The CDR3 spans 13 residues.

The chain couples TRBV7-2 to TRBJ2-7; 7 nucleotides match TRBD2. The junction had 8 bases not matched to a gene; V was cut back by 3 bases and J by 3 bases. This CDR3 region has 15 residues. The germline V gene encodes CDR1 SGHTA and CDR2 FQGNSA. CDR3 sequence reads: CASSLNRDYVYEQYF. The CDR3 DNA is TGTGCCAGCAGCTTGAACCGGGACTACGTCTACGAGCAGTACTTC.

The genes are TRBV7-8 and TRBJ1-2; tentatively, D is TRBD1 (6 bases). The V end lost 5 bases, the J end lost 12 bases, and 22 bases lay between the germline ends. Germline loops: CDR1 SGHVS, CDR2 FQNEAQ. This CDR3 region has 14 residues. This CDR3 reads CASSPRKVNRVHTF. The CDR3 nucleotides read TGTGCCAGCAGCCCCAGGAAAGTTAACAGGGTACACACCTTC.

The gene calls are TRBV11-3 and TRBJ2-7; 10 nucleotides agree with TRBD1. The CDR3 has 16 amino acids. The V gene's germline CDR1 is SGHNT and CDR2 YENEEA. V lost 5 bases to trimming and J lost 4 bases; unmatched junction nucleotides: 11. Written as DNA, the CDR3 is TGTGCCAGCAGCCCCCCCCCGGGACAGGGGCCGTACGAGCAGTACTTC. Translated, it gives CASSPPPGQGPYEQYF.

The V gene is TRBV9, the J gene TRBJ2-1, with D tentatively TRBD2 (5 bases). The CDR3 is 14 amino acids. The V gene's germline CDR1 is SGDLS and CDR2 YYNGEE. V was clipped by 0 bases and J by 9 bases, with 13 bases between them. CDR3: CASSVVIGDIEQFF. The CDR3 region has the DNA TGTGCCAGCAGCGTAGTAATCGGGGATATTGAGCAGTTCTTC.

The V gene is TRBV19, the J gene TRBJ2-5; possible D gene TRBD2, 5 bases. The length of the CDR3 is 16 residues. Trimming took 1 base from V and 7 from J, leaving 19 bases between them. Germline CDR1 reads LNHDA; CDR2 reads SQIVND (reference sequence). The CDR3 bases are TGTGCCAGTAGTATAGCCAACTTGGGGAGCAAAGTGACCCAGTACTTC. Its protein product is CASSIANLGSKVTQYF.

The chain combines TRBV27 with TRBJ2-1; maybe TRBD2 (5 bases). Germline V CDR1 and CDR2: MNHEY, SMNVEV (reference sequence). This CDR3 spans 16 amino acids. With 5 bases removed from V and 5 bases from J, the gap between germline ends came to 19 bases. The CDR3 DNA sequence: TGTGCCAGCAGTACTTTTATCGGGGATATGAACAATGAGCAGTTCTTC. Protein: CASSTFIGDMNNEQFF.

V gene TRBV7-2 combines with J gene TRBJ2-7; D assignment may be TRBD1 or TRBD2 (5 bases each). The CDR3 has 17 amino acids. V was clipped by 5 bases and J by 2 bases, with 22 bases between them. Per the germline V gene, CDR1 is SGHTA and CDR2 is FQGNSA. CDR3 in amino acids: CASSLPFAGTSPYEQYF. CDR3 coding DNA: TGTGCCAGCAGCCTCCCTTTCGCAGGGACCTCGCCCTACGAGCAGTACTTC.

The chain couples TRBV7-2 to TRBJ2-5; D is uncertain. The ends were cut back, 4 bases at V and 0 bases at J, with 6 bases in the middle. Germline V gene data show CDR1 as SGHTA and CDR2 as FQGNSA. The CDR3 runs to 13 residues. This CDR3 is CASSSPNQETQYF. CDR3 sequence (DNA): TGTGCCAGCAGCTCCCCTAACCAAGAGACCCAGTACTTC. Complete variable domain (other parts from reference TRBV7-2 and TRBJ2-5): GAGVSQSPSNKVTEKGKDVELRCDPISGHTALYWYRQSLGQGLEFLIYFQGNSAPDKSGLPSDRFSAERTGGSVSTLTIQRTQQEDSAVYLCASSSPNQETQYFGPGTRLLVL.

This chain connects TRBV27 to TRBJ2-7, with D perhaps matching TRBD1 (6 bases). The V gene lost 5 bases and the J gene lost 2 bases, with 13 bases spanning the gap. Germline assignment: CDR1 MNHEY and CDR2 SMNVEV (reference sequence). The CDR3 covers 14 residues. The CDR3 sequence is CASSPTGPPYEQYF. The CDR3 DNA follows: TGTGCCAGCAGTCCAACAGGGCCCCCCTACGAGCAGTACTTC.

DNA of the CDR3: TGTGCCAGCTCCCCATTGGGGGGAGTAGGCTATGGCTACACCTTC. Translation gives CASSPLGGVGYGYTF. The chain has TRBV9 and TRBJ1-2; possible D gene TRBD1, 5 bases. In germline, CDR1 is SGDLS, CDR2 YYNGEE. The CDR3 is 15 residues long. V dropped 7 bases and J dropped 4 bases, with 20 bases sitting between them.

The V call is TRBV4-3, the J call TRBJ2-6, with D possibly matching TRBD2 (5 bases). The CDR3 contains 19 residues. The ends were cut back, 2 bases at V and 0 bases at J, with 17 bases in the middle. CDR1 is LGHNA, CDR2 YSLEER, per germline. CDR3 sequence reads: CASSQSLAPMDSGANVLTF. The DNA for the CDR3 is TGCGCCAGCAGCCAATCTCTAGCTCCAATGGACTCTGGGGCCAACGTCCTGACTTTC.

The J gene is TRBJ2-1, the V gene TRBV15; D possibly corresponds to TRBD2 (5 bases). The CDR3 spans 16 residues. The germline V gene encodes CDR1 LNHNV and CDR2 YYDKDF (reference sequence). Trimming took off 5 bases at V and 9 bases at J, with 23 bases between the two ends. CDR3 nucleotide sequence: TGTGCCACCAGCCCAGAGAAACTCGGACTGCCCAGTGAGCAGTTCTTC. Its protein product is CATSPEKLGLPSEQFF.

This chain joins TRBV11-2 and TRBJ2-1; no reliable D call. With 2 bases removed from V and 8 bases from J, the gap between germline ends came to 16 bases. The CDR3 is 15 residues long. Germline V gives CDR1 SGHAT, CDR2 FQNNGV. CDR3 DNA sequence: TGTGCCAGCAGCTTATTTTCAGGTTCTGTCGATGAGCAGTTCTTC. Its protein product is CASSLFSGSVDEQFF. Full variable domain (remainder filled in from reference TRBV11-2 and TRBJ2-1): EAGVAQSPRYKIIEKRQSVAFWCNPISGHATLYWYQQILGQGPKLLIQFQNNGVVDDSQLPKDRFSAERLKGVDSTLKIQPAKLEDSAVYLCASSLFSGSVDEQFFGPGTRLTVL.

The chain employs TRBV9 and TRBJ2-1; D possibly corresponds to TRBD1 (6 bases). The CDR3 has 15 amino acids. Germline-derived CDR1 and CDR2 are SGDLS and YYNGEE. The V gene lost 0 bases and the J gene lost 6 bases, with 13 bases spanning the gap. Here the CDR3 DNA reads TGTGCCAGCAGCGTAGAGGGGGATGTCATCAATGAGCAGTTCTTC. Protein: CASSVEGDVINEQFF.

CDR3 in DNA: TGTGCCAGCAACGATCCAGCCGGGCGGGACTATAGCACAGATACGCAGTATTTT. Protein: CASNDPAGRDYSTDTQYF. The V gene is TRBV11-2, the J gene TRBJ2-3; 7 nucleotides align to TRBD2. This CDR3 is 18 amino acids long. The V segment lost 7 bases and the J segment 0 bases; nucleotides outside the gene matches: 16. Germline V gene sequence: CDR1 SGHAT, CDR2 FQNNGV.

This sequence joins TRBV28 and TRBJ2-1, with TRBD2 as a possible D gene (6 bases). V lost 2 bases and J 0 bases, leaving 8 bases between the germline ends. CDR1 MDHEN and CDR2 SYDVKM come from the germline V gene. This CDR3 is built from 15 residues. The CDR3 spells CASSLAGYSYNEQFF. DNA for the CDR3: TGTGCCAGCAGTTTAGCGGGATACTCCTACAATGAGCAGTTCTTC.

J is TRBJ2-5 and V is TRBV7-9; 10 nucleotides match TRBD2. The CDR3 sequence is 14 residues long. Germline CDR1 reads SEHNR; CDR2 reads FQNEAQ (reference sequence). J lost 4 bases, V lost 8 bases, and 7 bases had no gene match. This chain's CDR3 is CASGLAGAGETQYF. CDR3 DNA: TGTGCCAGCGGCCTAGCGGGAGCAGGAGAGACCCAGTACTTC.

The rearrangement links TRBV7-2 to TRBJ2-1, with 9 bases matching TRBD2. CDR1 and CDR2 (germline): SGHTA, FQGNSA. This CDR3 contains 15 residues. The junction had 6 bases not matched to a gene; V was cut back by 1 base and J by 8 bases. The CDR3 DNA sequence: TGTGCCAGCAGCTTAGGGACTAGCGCAGGCGATGAGCAGTTCTTC. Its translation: CASSLGTSAGDEQFF.

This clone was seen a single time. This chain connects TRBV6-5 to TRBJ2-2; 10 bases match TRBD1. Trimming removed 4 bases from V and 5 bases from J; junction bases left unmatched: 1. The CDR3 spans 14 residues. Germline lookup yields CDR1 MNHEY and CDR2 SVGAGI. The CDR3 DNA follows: TGTGCCAGCAGTTTGGGACAGGGGACCGGGGAGCTGTTTTTT. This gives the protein CASSLGQGTGELFF.

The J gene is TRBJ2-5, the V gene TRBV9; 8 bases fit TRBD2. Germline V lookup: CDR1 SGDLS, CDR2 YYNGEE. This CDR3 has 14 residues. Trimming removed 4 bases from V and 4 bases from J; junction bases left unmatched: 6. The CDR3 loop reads CASSRSGGRETQYF. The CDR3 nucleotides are TGTGCCAGCAGCCGGAGCGGGGGTCGAGAGACCCAGTACTTC.

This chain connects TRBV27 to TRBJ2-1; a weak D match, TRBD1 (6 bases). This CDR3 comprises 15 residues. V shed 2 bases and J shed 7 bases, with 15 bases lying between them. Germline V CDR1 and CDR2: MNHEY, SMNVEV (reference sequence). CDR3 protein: CASSLRGSWLNEQFF. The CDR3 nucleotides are TGTGCCAGCAGTTTAAGGGGGTCTTGGCTGAATGAGCAGTTCTTC.

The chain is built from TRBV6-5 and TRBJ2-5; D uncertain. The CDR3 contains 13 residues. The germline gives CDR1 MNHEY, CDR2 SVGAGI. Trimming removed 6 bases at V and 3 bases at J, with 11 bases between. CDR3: CASSTVTKETQYF. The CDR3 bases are TGTGCCAGCAGCACAGTAACTAAAGAGACCCAGTACTTC.